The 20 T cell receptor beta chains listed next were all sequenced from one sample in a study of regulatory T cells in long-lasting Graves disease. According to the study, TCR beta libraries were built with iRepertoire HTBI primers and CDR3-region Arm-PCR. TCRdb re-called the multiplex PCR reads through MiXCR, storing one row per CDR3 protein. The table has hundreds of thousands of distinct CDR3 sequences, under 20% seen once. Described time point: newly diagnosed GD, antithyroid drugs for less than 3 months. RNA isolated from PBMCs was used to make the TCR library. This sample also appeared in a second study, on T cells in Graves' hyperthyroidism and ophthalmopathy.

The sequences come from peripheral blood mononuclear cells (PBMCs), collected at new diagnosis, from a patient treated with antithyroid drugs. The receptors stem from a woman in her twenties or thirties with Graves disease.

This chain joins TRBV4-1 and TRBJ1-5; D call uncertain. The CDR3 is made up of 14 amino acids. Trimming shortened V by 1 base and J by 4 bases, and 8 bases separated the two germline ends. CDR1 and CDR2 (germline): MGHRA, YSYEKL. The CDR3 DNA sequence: TGCGCCAGCAGCCAAGTTTTGGGAAATCAGCCCCAGCATTTT. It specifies CASSQVLGNQPQHF.

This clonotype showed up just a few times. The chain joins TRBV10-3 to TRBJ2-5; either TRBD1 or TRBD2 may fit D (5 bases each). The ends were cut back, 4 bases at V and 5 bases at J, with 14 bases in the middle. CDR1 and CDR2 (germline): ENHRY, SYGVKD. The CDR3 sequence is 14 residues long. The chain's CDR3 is CAISGRDGGETQYF. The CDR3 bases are TGTGCCATCAGTGGCCGGGACGGCGGGGAGACCCAGTACTTC.

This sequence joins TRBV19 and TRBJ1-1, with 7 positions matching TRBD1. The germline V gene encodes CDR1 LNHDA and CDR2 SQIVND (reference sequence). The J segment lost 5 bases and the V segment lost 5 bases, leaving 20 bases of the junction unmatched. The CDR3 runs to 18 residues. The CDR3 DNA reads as TGTGCCAGTAGTTTGATGAGACAGGGTGCTTTGGTGGGTACTGAAGCTTTCTTT. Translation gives CASSLMRQGALVGTEAFF.

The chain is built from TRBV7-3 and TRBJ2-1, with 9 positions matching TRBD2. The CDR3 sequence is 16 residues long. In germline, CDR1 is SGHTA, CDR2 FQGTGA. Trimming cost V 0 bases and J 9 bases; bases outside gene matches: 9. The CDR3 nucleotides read TGTGCCAGCAGCTTAACCTCGGCGGGAGGGGGAGGTGAGCAGTTCTTC. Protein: CASSLTSAGGGGEQFF.

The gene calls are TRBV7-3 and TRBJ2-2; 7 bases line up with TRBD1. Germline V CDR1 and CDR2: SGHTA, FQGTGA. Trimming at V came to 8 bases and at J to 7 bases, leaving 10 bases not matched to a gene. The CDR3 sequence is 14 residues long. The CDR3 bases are TGTGCCAGCGAGACAGGGTTGTTAAGCGGGGAGCTGTTTTTT. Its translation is CASETGLLSGELFF.

CDR3 nucleotides: TGCGCCAGCAGCTTGAGGGGTCCTTACACAGATACGCAGTATTTT. Protein: CASSLRGPYTDTQYF. This rearrangement joins TRBV5-1 to TRBJ2-3; the D gene is possibly TRBD1 (5 bases). The CDR3 loop spans 15 amino acids. Germline V lookup: CDR1 SGHRS, CDR2 YFSETQ. With 1 base removed from V and 2 bases from J, the gap between germline ends came to 11 bases.

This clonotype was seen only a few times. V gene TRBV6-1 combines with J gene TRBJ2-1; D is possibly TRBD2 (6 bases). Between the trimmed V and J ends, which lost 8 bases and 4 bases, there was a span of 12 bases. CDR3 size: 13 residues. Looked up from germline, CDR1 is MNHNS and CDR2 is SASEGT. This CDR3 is CASVIAEYNEQFF. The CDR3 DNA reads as TGTGCCAGCGTAATAGCGGAGTACAATGAGCAGTTCTTC.

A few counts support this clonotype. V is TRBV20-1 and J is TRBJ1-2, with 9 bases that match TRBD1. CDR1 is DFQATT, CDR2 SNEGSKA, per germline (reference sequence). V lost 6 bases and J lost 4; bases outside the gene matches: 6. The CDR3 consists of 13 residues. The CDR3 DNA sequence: TGCAGTGCCCTGGGACAGGGCGCCTATGGCTACACCTTC. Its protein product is CSALGQGAYGYTF.

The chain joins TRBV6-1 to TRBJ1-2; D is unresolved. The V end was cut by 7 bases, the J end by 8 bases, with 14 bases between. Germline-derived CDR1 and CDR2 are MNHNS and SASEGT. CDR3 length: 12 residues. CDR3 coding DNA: TGTGCCAGCATAGGCACCCTGTTGGGCTACACCTTC. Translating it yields CASIGTLLGYTF.

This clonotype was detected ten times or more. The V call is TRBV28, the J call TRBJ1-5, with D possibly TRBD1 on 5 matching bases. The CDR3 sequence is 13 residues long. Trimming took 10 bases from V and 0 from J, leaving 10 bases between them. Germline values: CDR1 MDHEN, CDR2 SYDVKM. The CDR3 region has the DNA TGTGCCATCCGGGGCTATAGCAATCAGCCCCAGCATTTT. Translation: CAIRGYSNQPQHF.

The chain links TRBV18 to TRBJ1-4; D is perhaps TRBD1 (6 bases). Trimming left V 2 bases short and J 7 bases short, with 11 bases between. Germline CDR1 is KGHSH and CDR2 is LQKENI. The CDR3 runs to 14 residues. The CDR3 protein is CASSPKWDTEKLFF. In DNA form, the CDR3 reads TGTGCCAGCTCACCAAAATGGGACACTGAAAAACTGTTTTTT.

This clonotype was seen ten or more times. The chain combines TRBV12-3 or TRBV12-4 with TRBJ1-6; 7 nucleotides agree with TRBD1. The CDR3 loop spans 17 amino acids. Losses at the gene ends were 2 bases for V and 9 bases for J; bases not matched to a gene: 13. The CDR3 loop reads CASSLLVGDSLLSPLHF. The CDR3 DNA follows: TGTGCCAGCAGTTTATTAGTAGGGGACAGTCTGCTTTCACCCCTCCACTTT.

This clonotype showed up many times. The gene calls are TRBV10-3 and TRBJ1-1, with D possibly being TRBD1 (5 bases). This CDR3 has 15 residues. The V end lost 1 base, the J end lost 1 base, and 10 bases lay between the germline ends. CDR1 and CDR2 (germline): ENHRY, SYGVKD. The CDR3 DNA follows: TGTGCCATCAGTGAGTGGGGCACCCCGAACACTGAAGCTTTCTTT. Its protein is CAISEWGTPNTEAFF.

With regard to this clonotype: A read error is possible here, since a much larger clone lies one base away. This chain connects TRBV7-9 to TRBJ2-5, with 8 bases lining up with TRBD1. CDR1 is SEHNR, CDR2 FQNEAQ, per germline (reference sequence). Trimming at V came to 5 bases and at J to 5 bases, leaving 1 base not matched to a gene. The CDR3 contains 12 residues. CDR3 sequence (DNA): TGTGCCAGCAGCACAGGGGGGGAGACCCAGTACTTC. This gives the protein CASSTGGETQYF.

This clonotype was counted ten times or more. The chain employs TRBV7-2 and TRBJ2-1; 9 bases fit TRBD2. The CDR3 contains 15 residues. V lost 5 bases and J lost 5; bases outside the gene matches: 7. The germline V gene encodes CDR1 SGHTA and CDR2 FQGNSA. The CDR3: CASSPTGTSHNEQFF. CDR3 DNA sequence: TGTGCCAGCAGCCCGACCGGGACTAGCCACAATGAGCAGTTCTTC.

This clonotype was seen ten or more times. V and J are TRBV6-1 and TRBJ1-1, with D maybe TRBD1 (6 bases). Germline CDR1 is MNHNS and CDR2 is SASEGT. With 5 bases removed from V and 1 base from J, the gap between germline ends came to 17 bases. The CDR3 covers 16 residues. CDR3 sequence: CASSPLPGQKNTEAFF. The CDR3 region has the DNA TGTGCCAGCAGTCCGCTCCCGGGACAAAAGAACACTGAAGCTTTCTTT.

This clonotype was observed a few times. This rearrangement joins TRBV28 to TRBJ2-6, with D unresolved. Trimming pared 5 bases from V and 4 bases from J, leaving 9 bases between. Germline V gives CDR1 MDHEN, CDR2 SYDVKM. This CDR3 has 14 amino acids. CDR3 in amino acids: CASSRSRGANVLTF. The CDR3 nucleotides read TGTGCCAGCAGTCGCAGTAGGGGGGCCAACGTCCTGACTTTC. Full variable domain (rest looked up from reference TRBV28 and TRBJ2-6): DVKVTQSSRYLVKRTGEKVFLECVQDMDHENMFWYRQDPGLGLRLIYFSYDVKMKEKGDIPEGYSVSREKKERFSLILESASTNQTSMYLCASSRSRGANVLTFGAGSRLTVL.

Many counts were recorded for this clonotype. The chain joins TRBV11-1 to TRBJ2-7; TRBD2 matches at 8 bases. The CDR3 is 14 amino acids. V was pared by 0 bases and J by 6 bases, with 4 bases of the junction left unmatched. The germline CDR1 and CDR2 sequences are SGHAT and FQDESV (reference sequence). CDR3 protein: CASSLAVTSGEQYF. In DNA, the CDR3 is TGTGCCAGCAGCTTAGCGGTAACTAGCGGCGAGCAGTACTTC.

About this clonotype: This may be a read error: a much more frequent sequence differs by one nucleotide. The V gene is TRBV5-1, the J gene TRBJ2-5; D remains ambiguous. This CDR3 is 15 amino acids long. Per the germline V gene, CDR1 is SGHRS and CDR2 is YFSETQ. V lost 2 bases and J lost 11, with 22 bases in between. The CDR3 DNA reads TGCGCCAGCAGCTTACTGACGGTCCCCTACAATGAGCAGTACTTC. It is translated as CASSLLTVPYNEQYF.

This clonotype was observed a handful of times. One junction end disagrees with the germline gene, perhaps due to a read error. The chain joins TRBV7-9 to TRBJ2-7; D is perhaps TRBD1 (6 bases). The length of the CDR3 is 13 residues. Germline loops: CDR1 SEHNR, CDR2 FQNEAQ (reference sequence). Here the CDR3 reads CASSLPTPDRLNF. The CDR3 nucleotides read TGTGCCAGCAGCTTACCTACCCCCGACAGGTTAAACTTC.